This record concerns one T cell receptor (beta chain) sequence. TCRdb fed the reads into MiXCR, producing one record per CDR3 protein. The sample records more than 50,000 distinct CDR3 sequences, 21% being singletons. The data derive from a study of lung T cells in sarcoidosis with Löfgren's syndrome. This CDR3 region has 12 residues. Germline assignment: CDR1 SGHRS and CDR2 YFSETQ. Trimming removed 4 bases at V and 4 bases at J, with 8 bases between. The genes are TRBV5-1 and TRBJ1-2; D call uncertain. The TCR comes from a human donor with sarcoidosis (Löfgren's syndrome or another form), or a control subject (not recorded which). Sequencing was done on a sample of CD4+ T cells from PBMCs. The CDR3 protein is CASSAGFYGYTF. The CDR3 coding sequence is TGCGCCAGCAGCGCCGGGTTCTATGGCTACACCTTC.